This T cell receptor (beta chain) emerged from a study of cytomegalovirus exposure and HLA in healthy donors. The PCR contained 60 Vbeta and 13 Jbeta primers. Some clones are missing from TCRdb's copy, which holds only in-frame ones; the method was immunoSEQ multiplex PCR. Among approximately 150,000 clones listed, about 63% were seen once. Turning to this clone: What it binds is unknown.

Study results and caveats: Accurate predictions that matched the HLA-A and HLA-B alleles of most subjects were reportedly made from TCR beta sequences.

The germline gives CDR1 LGHNA, CDR2 YSLEER. The CDR3 extends over 16 amino acids. The V segment lost 3 bases and the J segment 0 bases; nucleotides outside the gene matches: 3. This sequence joins TRBV4-3 and TRBJ2-1; 9 bases are shared with TRBD2. Sequenced input: PBMCs. The receptor's source is a woman in her 40s in good health and CMV-seropositive. The CDR3 sequence is CASSQGSGSSYNEQFF. Written as DNA, the CDR3 is TGCGCCAGCAGCCAGGGTAGCGGGAGCTCCTACAATGAGCAGTTCTTC.